A selection of T cell receptor beta chains follows, all from one sample in a study of shared clonotypes between healthy human individuals. This table comes from immunoSEQ multiplex PCR, and its TCRdb copy is limited to in-frame clones, with some not included. The table records under 2,500,000 clones, under 97% of them present only once. Sequencing was performed on naive CD4+ T cells sorted from blood. Every receptor here comes from a man aged 18 to 29 in good health. Both conserved end residues are part of each CDR3. The order of the fields is clone size, D gene, J gene, V gene, CDR3 protein, CDR3 DNA. The D gene is left open where the match is weak. Part of the rows lack a size; the others show once, few, many or a class for expanded clones.

>few|NA|TRBJ1-6|TRBV4-1
CASSRSLGEGSNSPLHF
TGCGCCAGCAGCCGAAGCCTGGGAGAGGGTTCAAATTCACCCCTCCACTTT
>NA|NA|TRBJ2-2|TRBV5-6
CASSLGRGSGTGELFF
TGTGCCAGCAGCTTGGGGAGGGGTAGCGGCACCGGGGAGCTGTTTTTT
>NA|TRBD1|TRBJ1-2|TRBV10-2
CASRRGGSDYGYTF
TGCGCCAGCAGGCGAGGGGGCAGCGACTATGGCTACACCTTC
>NA|NA|TRBJ2-1|TRBV5-6
CASSLTGGYNEQFF
TGTGCCAGCAGCCTGACGGGCGGTTACAATGAGCAGTTCTTC
>NA|NA|TRBJ2-3|TRBV19
CASSIVDTQYF
TGTGCCAGTAGTATCGTAGATACGCAGTATTTT
>NA|TRBD2|TRBJ2-5|TRBV6-1
CASSDFSGKGKETQYF
TGTGCCAGCAGTGATTTTAGCGGGAAGGGAAAAGAGACCCAGTACTTC
>once|TRBD1|TRBJ1-5|TRBV28
CASSFDRGRVNQPQHF
TGTGCCAGCAGTTTTGATAGGGGGCGGGTGAATCAGCCCCAGCATTTT
>few|NA|TRBJ1-2|TRBV6-1
CASSEDYYSPLGYGYTF
TGTGCCAGCAGTGAAGATTACTATAGCCCCCTCGGATATGGCTACACCTTC
>NA|TRBD1|TRBJ1-2|TRBV7-2
CASSFDRDRVDYGYTF
TGTGCCAGCAGCTTTGACCGGGACAGGGTGGACTATGGCTACACCTTC
>NA|TRBD1|TRBJ1-3|TRBV5-4
CASSPGGSGNTIYF
TGTGCCAGCAGTCCAGGGGGTTCTGGAAACACCATATATTTT
>NA|NA|TRBJ1-3|TRBV4-1
CASSQEAGRGSGNTIYF
TGCGCCAGCAGCCAAGAGGCTGGCAGGGGCTCTGGAAACACCATATATTTT
>NA|TRBD1|TRBJ2-7|TRBV11-2
CASRSPGQGYYEQYF
TGTGCCAGCAGATCCCCGGGACAGGGGTACTACGAGCAGTACTTC
>NA|TRBD2|TRBJ2-7|TRBV7-2
CASSLGTSSGAYEQYF
TGTGCCAGCAGCTTAGGCACCTCTAGCGGGGCCTACGAGCAGTACTTC
>NA|NA|TRBJ1-4|TRBV7-6
CASSLVSGTNEKLFF
TGTGCCAGCAGCTTAGTGTCGGGGACTAATGAAAAACTGTTTTTT
>NA|TRBD1|TRBJ2-3|TRBV5-5
CASSSDRGTTDTQYF
TGTGCCAGCAGCTCGGACAGGGGTACCACAGATACGCAGTATTTT
>NA|NA|TRBJ2-3|TRBV2
CASNLESTDTQYF
TGTGCCAGCAACCTTGAAAGCACAGATACGCAGTATTTT
>NA|NA|TRBJ1-5|TRBV28
CASLDIRTVQPQHF
TGTGCCAGCCTGGACATCCGAACCGTTCAGCCCCAGCATTTT
>NA|NA|TRBJ1-1|TRBV2
CASSSLTANTEAFF
TGTGCCAGCTCGTCCCTGACGGCCAACACTGAAGCTTTCTTT
>NA|NA|TRBJ2-5|TRBV30
CAWSPAGPQETQYF
TGTGCCTGGAGTCCCGCTGGACCTCAAGAGACCCAGTACTTC
>NA|NA|TRBJ2-2|TRBV5-1
CASSLVLSGELFF
TGCGCCAGCAGCTTGGTGCTCAGCGGGGAGCTGTTTTTT
>NA|NA|TRBJ2-5|TRBV18
CASSRFEAQRETQYF
TGTGCCAGCTCAAGGTTCGAGGCGCAGAGAGAGACCCAGTACTTC
>once|NA|TRBJ1-2|TRBV6-5
CASSSSRVGYGYTF
TGTGCCAGCAGTTCCTCCAGGGTCGGCTATGGCTACACCTTC
>once|NA|TRBJ2-5|TRBV4-1
CASSHPGDQQETQYF
TGCGCCAGCAGCCACCCCGGGGACCAACAAGAGACCCAGTACTTC
>NA|NA|TRBJ2-3|TRBV5-6
CASSLEVLVDTQYF
TGTGCCAGCAGCTTGGAGGTCTTGGTGGATACGCAGTATTTT
>NA|TRBD2|TRBJ2-7|TRBV9
CASSVEGGRAFYEQYF
TGTGCCAGCAGCGTAGAAGGCGGGAGGGCCTTCTACGAGCAGTACTTC
>NA|NA|TRBJ1-3|TRBV18
CASSPAGRYSGNTIYF
TGTGCCAGCTCACCGGCAGGGAGGTACTCTGGAAACACCATATATTTT
>once|TRBD1|TRBJ1-5|TRBV5-6
CASSWDRGEPGQPQHF
TGTGCCAGCAGCTGGGACAGGGGGGAGCCAGGTCAGCCCCAGCATTTT
>NA|TRBD2|TRBJ2-3|TRBV5-1
CASRRLAGKASTDTQYF
TGCGCCAGCCGCCGACTAGCGGGGAAGGCTAGCACAGATACGCAGTATTTT
>NA|TRBD1|TRBJ1-2|TRBV18
CASSRQGEGGYTF
TGTGCCAGCTCTCGTCAGGGGGAAGGTGGCTACACCTTC
>NA|TRBD1|TRBJ1-4|TRBV2
CASGGQGGEKLFF
TGTGCCAGCGGGGGACAGGGAGGTGAAAAACTGTTTTTT
>NA|NA|TRBJ1-1|TRBV5-4
CASSHPTGMNTEAFF
TGTGCCAGCAGCCACCCGACGGGGATGAACACTGAAGCTTTCTTT
>NA|NA|TRBJ1-1|TRBV28
CASSLFGTEAFF
TGTGCCAGCAGTTTATTTGGGACTGAAGCTTTCTTT
>NA|NA|TRBJ1-5|TRBV2
CASSPRGGGNQPQHF
TGTGCCAGCAGTCCGCGAGGGGGGGGAAATCAGCCCCAGCATTTT
>NA|NA|TRBJ1-5|TRBV28
CASSINDSPGNQPQHF
TGTGCCAGCAGTATAAATGACAGTCCCGGCAATCAGCCCCAGCATTTT
>NA|NA|TRBJ1-2|TRBV2
CASSVAGNGYTF
TGTGCCAGCAGTGTGGCAGGGAATGGCTACACCTTC
>NA|NA|TRBJ1-5|TRBV28
CASSFDRSTGNQPQHF
TGTGCCAGCAGTTTCGACAGGTCGACGGGCAATCAGCCCCAGCATTTT
>NA|NA|TRBJ2-7|TRBV28
CASSLAGQPYEQYF
TGTGCCAGCAGTTTAGCCGGACAGCCTTACGAGCAGTACTTC
>once|NA|TRBJ2-3|TRBV18
CASSPREDTQYF
TGTGCCAGCTCACCCCGGGAAGATACGCAGTATTTT
>NA|NA|TRBJ1-5|TRBV19
CASLDVGALLQHF
TGTGCCAGTTTGGACGTGGGGGCCCTGCTCCAGCATTTT
>NA|TRBD1|TRBJ1-1|TRBV7-3
CASSPKGAGNTEAFF
TGTGCCAGCAGCCCAAAGGGGGCGGGGAACACTGAAGCTTTCTTT
>NA|NA|TRBJ2-7|TRBV6-5
CASGGTAYEQYF
TGTGCCAGCGGCGGGACAGCCTACGAGCAGTACTTC
>NA|TRBD1|TRBJ2-7|TRBV6-1
CASSVYGDRGVYEQYF
TGTGCCAGCAGTGTTTACGGGGACAGGGGTGTCTACGAGCAGTACTTC
>NA|TRBD2|TRBJ2-5|TRBV6-1
CASKLLAGGQETQYF
TGTGCCAGCAAGTTGCTAGCGGGGGGACAAGAGACCCAGTACTTC
>NA|NA|TRBJ1-3|TRBV13
CASSPRTTSGNTIYF
TGTGCCAGCAGCCCCCGGACAACCTCTGGAAACACCATATATTTT
>NA|TRBD1|TRBJ1-6|TRBV18
CASSSLQGVDSPLHF
TGTGCCAGCTCATCACTACAGGGGGTTGATTCACCCCTCCACTTT
>NA|TRBD1|TRBJ2-1|TRBV30
CAWVRDRGYNEQFF
TGTGCCTGGGTCCGGGACAGGGGTTACAATGAGCAGTTCTTC
>NA|NA|TRBJ1-1|TRBV5-4
CASSLWLAAPGTEAFF
TGTGCCAGCAGCTTGTGGCTGGCGGCTCCCGGCACTGAAGCTTTCTTT
>once|NA|TRBJ1-1|TRBV10-3
CAISESGGPEAFF
TGTGCCATCAGTGAGTCGGGTGGTCCTGAAGCTTTCTTT
>NA|NA|TRBJ1-2|TRBV5-8
CASSLTDANYGYTF
TGTGCCAGCAGCTTAACGGATGCTAACTATGGCTACACCTTC
>NA|TRBD2|TRBJ2-1|TRBV10-2
CASSWIPTSGKDNEQFF
TGCGCCAGCAGTTGGATCCCGACTAGCGGAAAGGACAATGAGCAGTTCTTC
>NA|NA|TRBJ1-1|TRBV5-1
CASSFGAPGTEAFF
TGCGCCAGCAGCTTCGGGGCGCCGGGCACTGAAGCTTTCTTT
>NA|NA|TRBJ2-1|TRBV5-1
CASTRGEGNEQFF
TGCGCCAGCACCCGCGGGGAAGGTAATGAGCAGTTCTTC
>NA|NA|TRBJ2-2|TRBV5-1
CASSAVPAGNTGELFF
TGCGCCAGCAGCGCCGTCCCAGCGGGGAACACCGGGGAGCTGTTTTTT